This T cell receptor beta chain was identified during a study of graft-versus-host responses after intestinal transplantation. Study context: Recipients were all induced with anti-thymocyte globulin, then given tacrolimus and steroids for roughly three years.

The CDR3 covers 14 residues. Trimming took 7 bases from V and 3 from J; bases not matched to a gene: 7. Per germline, CDR1 MGHDK and CDR2 SYGVNS. The researchers put around 200,000 CFSE-labeled responder cells into plates with around 200,000 irradiated, violet-dye-labeled stimulator cells. The table lists this clone with a few counts. Clones were read by immunoSEQ multiplex PCR, and TCRdb kept only the in-frame ones, dropping some. The sample lists under 9,500 clones, 30% to 35% occurring once. General observations from the study: GvH clones appeared in recipient marrow, some first in ileum or blood.

This chain links TRBV25-1 with TRBJ2-5; 8 bases line up with TRBD2. This receptor was taken from a human patient who was an organ donor for intestinal transplantation. The material was alloreactive CD8+ T cells from a mixed lymphocyte reaction culture, obtained before transplantation. Subset reported: CFSE-low proliferating T cells sorted from roughly 6-day pre-transplant mixed lymphocyte reaction (GvH or HvG direction). DNA of the CDR3: TGTGCCAGCAAATTTAGCGGGGTGGAAGAGACCCAGTACTTC. It codes for CASKFSGVEETQYF.